The TCR beta chain under discussion was sequenced for a study of cytomegalovirus exposure and HLA in healthy donors. Primers for the PCR totalled 60 Vbeta and 13 Jbeta. Only in-frame clones appear in the TCRdb table, and some are missing; sequencing was by immunoSEQ multiplex PCR. Of roughly 170,000 clones detected, less than 90% appear once; the ten largest clones hold around 0.93%. CDR3 size: 15 residues. With 5 bases removed from V and 2 bases from J, the gap between germline ends came to 15 bases. The germline V gene encodes CDR1 PRHDT and CDR2 FYEKMQ (reference sequence). Sequencing was done on a sample of PBMCs. This chain connects TRBV13 to TRBJ2-5; tentative D call: TRBD1 (6 bases). The sequence was collected from a man aged 30-40 years in good health and CMV-seronegative. The chain's CDR3 is CASSPQGRGQETQYF. The CDR3 nucleotides read TGTGCCAGCAGCCCACAGGGAAGGGGACAAGAGACCCAGTACTTC.